This passage covers 15 T cell receptor beta chains from one sample sequenced in a study of CD8 T cells in Susac syndrome. Reverse transcription of roughly 0.5 to 1 ug RNA used random hexamers. TCRdb redid the calling of the immunoSEQ multiplex PCR reads with MiXCR, one entry per CDR3 protein. The sample lists 80,000 or so distinct CDR3 sequences, about 93% occurring once. Material for sequencing was CD8+ T cells from PBMCs. The receptors shown here come from a human donor in good health.

V and J are TRBV7-2 and TRBJ1-2, with 7 bases matching TRBD1. The V and J ends lost 5 bases and 3 bases, in that order; junction bases with no gene match: 9. The CDR3 is made up of 15 amino acids. The germline V gene has CDR1 SGHTA and CDR2 FQGNSA. CDR3 in DNA: TGTGCCAGCAGCCCCCGAGGAACAGGGGACTATGGCTACACCTTC. This codes for CASSPRGTGDYGYTF.

The chain employs TRBV7-6 and TRBJ2-1; D unclear. The germline V gene encodes CDR1 SGHVS and CDR2 FNYEAQ. The CDR3 is made up of 15 amino acids. Trimming took off 1 base at V and 5 bases at J, with 12 bases between the two ends. CDR3 sequence: CASSLGSGENNEQFF. The CDR3 DNA reads as TGTGCCAGCAGCTTAGGCTCCGGAGAGAACAATGAGCAGTTCTTC.

The J gene is TRBJ1-2, the V gene TRBV4-3, with a possible D match to TRBD1 (6 bases). CDR1 LGHNA and CDR2 YSLEER come from the germline V gene. The CDR3 is 16 amino acids. The V gene lost 0 bases and the J gene lost 3 bases, with 14 bases spanning the gap. The CDR3 nucleotides are TGCGCCAGCAGCCAAGATGTTCGGACAGTTCACTATGGCTACACCTTC. It translates to CASSQDVRTVHYGYTF.

Regarding this clonotype: At one end, the junction sequence differs from germline, possibly due to a read error. The J gene is TRBJ1-1, the V gene TRBV9; D call uncertain. The CDR3 is 14 residues long. CDR1 is SGDLS and CDR2 is YYNGEE in the germline V gene. The CDR3 reads CASSVDGGNPEAFF. The DNA for the CDR3 is TGTGCCAGCAGCGTAGATGGAGGGAACCCTGAAGCTTTCTTT. The whole variable domain, remainder taken from reference TRBV9 and TRBJ1-1, is DSGVTQTPKHLITATGQRVTLRCSPRSGDLSVYWYQQSLDQGLQFLIQYYNGEERAKGNILERFSAQQFPDLHSELNLSSLELGDSALYFCASSVDGGNPEAFFGQGTRLTVV.

The V gene is TRBV5-1, the J gene TRBJ1-1; TRBD1 matches 8 bases. Germline V lookup: CDR1 SGHRS, CDR2 YFSETQ. This CDR3 spans 14 amino acids. Unmatched junction bases numbered 9, after V lost 0 bases and J lost 11 bases. The CDR3 reads CASSLEAGGPLAFF. The CDR3 DNA reads TGCGCCAGCAGCTTGGAGGCAGGGGGCCCCCTGGCTTTCTTT.

The chain carries TRBV11-2 and TRBJ2-1; no clear D gene. CDR1 is SGHAT and CDR2 is FQNNGV in the germline V gene. The germline V and J ends were trimmed by 0 bases and 7 bases, with 7 bases remaining between them. The CDR3 sequence is 13 residues long. Written as DNA, the CDR3 is TGTGCCAGCAGCTTAGATCTGTGGAATGAGCAGTTCTTC. This translates into CASSLDLWNEQFF. Full variable domain (rest looked up from reference TRBV11-2 and TRBJ2-1): EAGVAQSPRYKIIEKRQSVAFWCNPISGHATLYWYQQILGQGPKLLIQFQNNGVVDDSQLPKDRFSAERLKGVDSTLKIQPAKLEDSAVYLCASSLDLWNEQFFGPGTRLTVL.

The chain recombines TRBV20-1 with TRBJ2-1, with 8 bases aligning to TRBD2. V shed 0 bases, J shed 6 bases, and the junction held 4 bases outside the gene matches. CDR1 is DFQATT and CDR2 is SNEGSKA in the germline V gene (reference sequence). The CDR3 length is 14 residues. CDR3 coding DNA: TGCAGTGCTAGAGAGGCCGGGAGGGCCAATGAGCAGTTCTTC. This encodes CSAREAGRANEQFF.

V usage is TRBV12-3 or TRBV12-4 and J usage is TRBJ2-3; D is unresolved. This CDR3 comprises 14 residues. Trimming cost V 5 bases and J 5 bases, with 14 bases left between them. This CDR3 is CASSPTRVVDTQYF. The CDR3 nucleotides are TGTGCCAGCAGTCCAACGAGAGTTGTAGATACGCAGTATTTT.

The chain has TRBV4-3 and TRBJ2-7; TRBD2 matches 8 bases. The CDR3 is made up of 17 amino acids. Trimming removed 0 bases from V and 7 bases from J; junction bases left unmatched: 14. Looked up from germline, CDR1 is LGHNA and CDR2 is YSLEER. The CDR3 spells CASSQDGRGLGVWEQYF. The CDR3 DNA is TGCGCCAGCAGCCAAGATGGAAGGGGACTAGGGGTCTGGGAGCAGTACTTC.

This clonotype was recorded once. V is TRBV5-4 and J is TRBJ2-7; 9 bases align to TRBD1. This CDR3 has 15 amino acids. Germline values: CDR1 SGHNT, CDR2 YYREEE (reference sequence). The V and J ends lost 4 bases and 3 bases, in that order; junction bases with no gene match: 8. The CDR3 reads CASSSRDRVFYEQYF. The CDR3 DNA sequence: TGTGCCAGCAGCAGTAGGGACAGGGTTTTCTACGAGCAGTACTTC.

The table lists this clonotype with a count of one. CDR3 loop: CASSHTRGGLKKKLFF. The CDR3 nucleotides read TGTGCCAGCAGTCACACCCGTGGGGGGCTTAAGAAAAAACTGTTTTTT. J is TRBJ1-4 and V is TRBV27; tentatively, D is TRBD1 (6 bases). The V end lost 5 bases, the J end lost 9 bases, and 22 bases lay between the germline ends. The CDR3 length is 16 residues. Germline assignment: CDR1 MNHEY and CDR2 SMNVEV (reference sequence).

In this sample, this clonotype turned up a few times. The CDR3 nucleotides read TGTGCCAGCAGCCCCGGGACAGGGACCTACGAGCAGTACTTC. It codes for CASSPGTGTYEQYF. The chain combines TRBV9 with TRBJ2-7; 9 nucleotides match TRBD1. The CDR3 covers 14 residues. The V and J ends lost 4 bases and 2 bases, in that order; junction bases with no gene match: 4. Germline values: CDR1 SGDLS, CDR2 YYNGEE. The complete variable domain, with remaining parts taken from reference TRBV9 and TRBJ2-7, reads DSGVTQTPKHLITATGQRVTLRCSPRSGDLSVYWYQQSLDQGLQFLIQYYNGEERAKGNILERFSAQQFPDLHSELNLSSLELGDSALYFCASSPGTGTYEQYFGPGTRLTVT.

V is TRBV30 and J is TRBJ2-2; D gene uncertain. The CDR3 covers 14 residues. The germline CDR1 and CDR2 sequences are GTSNPN and SVGIG (reference sequence). V was shortened by 3 bases and J by 5 bases, with 13 bases between the two germline ends. CDR3 amino acids: CAWSEAPSTGELFF. The CDR3 region has the DNA TGTGCCTGGAGCGAGGCCCCGTCGACCGGGGAGCTGTTTTTT. Combining the CDR3 with reference TRBV30 and TRBJ2-2 gives the whole variable domain SQTIHQWPATLVQPVGSPLSLECTVEGTSNPNLYWYRQAAGRGLQLLFYSVGIGQISSEVPQNLSASRPQDRQFILSSKKLLLSDSGFYLCAWSEAPSTGELFFGEGSRLTVL.

This clonotype was seen only once. The chain joins TRBV4-3 to TRBJ2-7; D might be TRBD1 or TRBD2, each matching 5 bases. V was shortened by 4 bases and J by 6 bases, with 10 bases between the two germline ends. This CDR3 region has 12 residues. Germline V CDR1 and CDR2: LGHNA, YSLEER. This CDR3 is CASSRDGTEQYF. The CDR3 DNA reads TGCGCCAGCAGCCGAGACGGGACCGAGCAGTACTTC.

This rearrangement joins TRBV6-2 or TRBV6-3 to TRBJ1-5; tentative D call: TRBD1 (6 bases). Trimming pared 8 bases from V and 1 base from J, leaving 12 bases between. The CDR3 length is 14 residues. CDR1 and CDR2 from the germline V gene are MNHEY and SVGEGT. The CDR3 nucleotides are TGTGCCAGCTGCAGGGGCATGAGCAATCAGCCCCAGCATTTT. Translating gives CASCRGMSNQPQHF.